This T cell receptor beta chain was sequenced in a study of cytomegalovirus exposure and HLA in healthy donors. General study findings and limits: Rare TCR sequences predominated, though certain public TCRs were found in many donors.

In the PCR, 60 Vbeta and 13 Jbeta primers were used. The repertoire was sequenced with immunoSEQ multiplex PCR; TCRdb's copy has only in-frame clones and lacks some. The data show more than 95,000 clones, around 77% seen once. As regards this clone: Its antigen is unknown.

Source material: PBMCs. The sequence was collected from a man aged 50 to 59 in good health and CMV-seropositive.

CDR3 sequence: CASSMGLAYNEQFF. CDR3 bases: TGTGCCAGTAGTATGGGACTGGCCTACAATGAGCAGTTCTTC. The J gene is TRBJ2-1, the V gene TRBV19; TRBD2 is a possible D gene (6 bases). There are 14 residues in the CDR3. From germline, CDR1 is LNHDA and CDR2 SQIVND (reference sequence). Trimming shortened V by 3 bases and J by 2 bases, and 8 bases separated the two germline ends.